This TCR beta chain was documented in a study of T cells in Graves' hyperthyroidism and ophthalmopathy. Study-wide results and caveats: Clonotypes that were expanded in thyroid above 0.001 mostly appeared in blood too.

The investigators amplified TCR beta CDR3 regions from RNA transcripts. Initially, a first-round RT-PCR of the TCR CDR3 employed the HTBI primer set. Via MiXCR, TCRdb re-called the multiplex PCR reads, giving one row per CDR3 protein. The sample lists some 350,000 distinct CDR3 sequences, roughly an eighth seen once, with approximately 35% in the top ten. The trim removed 2 bases at V and 8 bases at J, leaving 9 bases unmatched. This CDR3 contains 15 residues. In this sample, this clonotype turned up many times. Its antigen is not known. Lactation, pregnancy, other autoimmune disease or uncontrolled infection led to exclusion of patients. Clinical symptoms, serum thyroxine, TRAb, thyroid ultrasound and orbital computed tomography informed diagnoses. The PBMCs were taken from less than 11 ml of fresh peripheral blood.

Sequenced material: blood. The receptor's source is a woman aged 40-49 years with Graves' ophthalmopathy. V and J are TRBV12-3 or TRBV12-4 and TRBJ2-1; 7 bases align to TRBD2. The CDR3: CASSLLGGGSYEQFF. CDR3 DNA: TGTGCCAGCAGTTTACTGGGCGGGGGAAGCTATGAGCAGTTCTTC.